Presented here are 27 T cell receptor beta chains from one specimen sequenced in a study of monozygotic twins with inflammatory bowel disease. From its re-call of the 5' RACE reads, TCRdb lists each CDR3 protein once, without DNA. The sample features nearly 450,000 distinct CDR3 sequences, with about 2.6% in its top ten. Sequencing used blood. The receptors were gathered from a human donor with ulcerative colitis or Crohn's disease, or a healthy co-twin of an affected twin (not recorded which).

CDR3 sequence: CSVEDRLMTEAFF. This chain links TRBV29-1 with TRBJ1-1. Per the germline V gene, CDR1 is SQVTM and CDR2 is ANQGSEA. This CDR3 is 13 amino acids long.

The chain has TRBV27 and TRBJ2-7; TCRdb gives TRBD1 as the D gene, but with no DNA this cannot be confirmed. This CDR3 comprises 14 residues. Germline V gene lookup returns CDR1 MNHEY and CDR2 SMNVEV (reference sequence). The CDR3 sequence is CASRPGQGSYEQYF.

The chain is built from TRBV7-2 and TRBJ2-2; without DNA, the TCRdb call of TRBD1 cannot be checked. CDR1 SGHTA and CDR2 FQGNSA come from the germline V gene. This CDR3 has 15 residues. This CDR3 reads CASSSTGTPDGELFF.

V is TRBV6-1 and J is TRBJ2-7; without DNA, the TCRdb call of TRBD1 cannot be checked. The CDR3 contains 14 residues. CDR1 and CDR2 (germline): MNHNS, SASEGT. This chain's CDR3 is CASSAGTGDYEQYF.

This chain uses TRBV7-2 with TRBJ1-1; absent DNA, TCRdb's TRBD1 call cannot be checked. The CDR3 has 13 amino acids. The germline V gene has CDR1 SGHTA and CDR2 FQGNSA. The CDR3 is CASSQVGGAEAFF.

CDR3 in amino acids: CASSVGYGLADQETQYF. The chain uses TRBV9 and TRBJ2-5; the D call from TCRdb, TRBD2, cannot be confirmed without DNA. The CDR3 extends over 17 amino acids. The germline V gene has CDR1 SGDLS and CDR2 YYNGEE.

The CDR3 protein is CASSLDHTNTEAFF. The J gene is TRBJ1-1, the V gene TRBV7-6. CDR3 size: 14 residues. The V gene's germline CDR1 is SGHVS and CDR2 FNYEAQ.

This sequence joins TRBV7-6 and TRBJ2-1; the TCRdb call, TRBD1, lacks DNA for checking. This CDR3 region has 15 residues. Germline V gives CDR1 SGHVS, CDR2 FNYEAQ. Here the CDR3 reads CASSPSGTEYNEQFF.

This sequence joins TRBV5-1 and TRBJ2-3; without DNA, the TCRdb call of TRBD1 cannot be checked. The CDR3 is made up of 15 amino acids. Germline-derived CDR1 and CDR2 are SGHRS and YFSETQ. CDR3 loop: CASSHGRGATDTQYF.

The CDR3 here is CASSPSRLGYEQYF. This rearrangement joins TRBV18 to TRBJ2-7. The germline CDR1 and CDR2 sequences are KGHSH and LQKENI. CDR3 length: 14 residues.

The V and J genes are TRBV20-1 and TRBJ1-6. The CDR3 is made up of 13 amino acids. CDR1 is DFQATT and CDR2 is SNEGSKA in the germline V gene (reference sequence). CDR3 amino acids: CSARDRVNSPLHF.

The chain has TRBV7-2 and TRBJ2-3; TCRdb picks TRBD2, but there is no DNA to check that call. This CDR3 is 14 amino acids long. Germline CDR1 SGHTA, CDR2 FQGNSA. Here the CDR3 reads CASSSGLTTDTQYF.

The chain joins TRBV11-2 to TRBJ1-1; absent DNA, TCRdb's TRBD1 call cannot be checked. This CDR3 is 13 amino acids long. Germline CDR1 SGHAT, CDR2 FQNNGV. The CDR3 sequence is CASSSTGSTEAFF.

This sequence joins TRBV12-3 or TRBV12-4 and TRBJ2-7; the D call of TRBD2 rests on TCRdb alone, since no DNA is present to check it. CDR3 length: 17 amino acids. CDR3 sequence reads: CASRRGLAGAVAGEQYF.

J is TRBJ2-7 and V is TRBV21-1; checking the TCRdb D call of TRBD1 is not possible without DNA. TRBV21-1 is a pseudogene segment. The CDR3 spans 18 residues. The CDR3 loop reads CASRGPTTTGTEVREQYF.

The V and J genes are TRBV11-2 and TRBJ2-1; TCRdb returns TRBD2, unconfirmable since there is no DNA. CDR3 size: 18 residues. Germline V gene sequence: CDR1 SGHAT, CDR2 FQNNGV. The CDR3 loop reads CASSLTGTSGGPSRAQFF.

The V call is TRBV6-5, the J call TRBJ2-2. The CDR3 loop spans 15 amino acids. Germline values: CDR1 MNHEY, CDR2 SVGAGI. CDR3 loop: CASSPSGGVAGELFF.

The rearrangement uses TRBV27 and TRBJ2-3; checking the TCRdb D call of TRBD1 is not possible without DNA. The germline gives CDR1 MNHEY, CDR2 SMNVEV (reference sequence). The CDR3 runs to 14 residues. CDR3 protein: CASTKQGFPDTQYF.

CDR3 sequence: CASNRAGGPNGELFF. J is TRBJ2-2 and V is TRBV7-9; the TCRdb D gene call, TRBD2, has no DNA to confirm it. Germline CDR1 reads SEHNR; CDR2 reads FQNEAQ (reference sequence). This CDR3 has 15 residues. Looking up the rest from reference TRBV7-9 and TRBJ2-2 gives the full variable domain: DTGVSQNPRHKITKRGQNVTFRCDPISEHNRLYWYRQTLGQGPEFLTYFQNEAQLEKSRLLSDRFSAERPKGSFSTLEIQRTEQGDSAMYLCASNRAGGPNGELFFGEGSRLTVL.

The rearrangement uses TRBV11-2 and TRBJ2-3; checking the TCRdb D call of TRBD1 is not possible without DNA. The germline V gene encodes CDR1 SGHAT and CDR2 FQNNGV. The CDR3 sequence is 14 residues long. This CDR3 reads CASTDRGLTDTQYF. Variable domain in full (rest from reference TRBV11-2 and TRBJ2-3): EAGVAQSPRYKIIEKRQSVAFWCNPISGHATLYWYQQILGQGPKLLIQFQNNGVVDDSQLPKDRFSAERLKGVDSTLKIQPAKLEDSAVYLCASTDRGLTDTQYFGPGTRLTVL.

This chain links TRBV11-2 with TRBJ2-7. This CDR3 spans 14 amino acids. Germline CDR1 is SGHAT and CDR2 is FQNNGV. The CDR3: CASSSSRSTYEQYF.

CDR3 loop: CASSFQPLDSPLHF. The rearrangement uses TRBV7-2 and TRBJ1-6. Germline V CDR1 and CDR2: SGHTA, FQGNSA. The CDR3 contains 14 residues.

The rearrangement links TRBV4-1 to TRBJ2-7; the D call from TCRdb, TRBD2, cannot be confirmed without DNA. Germline CDR1 reads MGHRA; CDR2 reads YSYEKL. The CDR3 sequence is 17 residues long. This CDR3 reads CASSQDQGLGEVYEQYF.

The V call is TRBV5-6, the J call TRBJ2-1; TCRdb calls TRBD2, which cannot be checked without DNA. Germline V gives CDR1 SGHDT, CDR2 YYEEEE. The CDR3 totals 12 residues. The chain's CDR3 is CASSLELAREFF.

V is TRBV27 and J is TRBJ2-7; TCRdb outputs TRBD1, but without DNA this stays unchecked. The germline CDR1 and CDR2 sequences are MNHEY and SMNVEV (reference sequence). The CDR3 loop spans 14 amino acids. The CDR3: CASSFAFPYYEQYF.

The chain links TRBV5-6 to TRBJ2-1. The length of the CDR3 is 14 residues. Germline-derived CDR1 and CDR2 are SGHDT and YYEEEE. The CDR3: CASSVAIRTGEQFF.

V and J are TRBV5-1 and TRBJ2-2. CDR1 SGHRS and CDR2 YFSETQ come from the germline V gene. The CDR3 spans 15 residues. This CDR3 is CASSLPPTNTGELFF.